This entry lists 25 T cell receptor beta chains sequenced from one sample in a study of neurological immune-mediated disorders. MiXCR, run by TCRdb on the 5' RACE reads, gives a single entry per CDR3 protein. The sample includes 30,000 to 40,000 distinct CDR3 sequences, around 10% of them seen just once. Sample time point: technical triplicate 1. The sequenced sample consisted of PBMCs. These receptors came from a man aged 55 to 70 with HTLV-1-associated myelopathy (HAM/TSP).

The sample holds many counts of this clonotype. V and J are TRBV28 and TRBJ2-1; 8 nucleotides match TRBD2. The CDR3 covers 16 residues. The V and J ends lost 3 bases and 3 bases, in that order; junction bases with no gene match: 7. Looked up from germline, CDR1 is MDHEN and CDR2 is SYDVKM. The CDR3 sequence is CASSFIRGGGYNEQFF. CDR3 DNA sequence: TGTGCCAGCAGTTTCATTCGGGGGGGGGGCTACAATGAGCAGTTCTTC.

At least ten counts were recorded for this clonotype. The V and J genes are TRBV5-1 and TRBJ2-7; D might be TRBD2 (5 bases). This CDR3 is built from 12 residues. V was cut by 4 bases and J by 3 bases, with 8 bases left in between. Germline V gene sequence: CDR1 SGHRS, CDR2 YFSETQ. CDR3 loop: CASSTDFYEQYF. The CDR3 nucleotides read TGCGCCAGCAGCACGGACTTCTACGAGCAGTACTTC.

The sample holds many counts of this clonotype. V gene TRBV7-2 combines with J gene TRBJ2-3; D possibly corresponds to TRBD2 (6 bases). The CDR3 is 18 amino acids. The V gene's germline CDR1 is SGHTA and CDR2 FQGNSA. Trimming cost V 3 bases and J 0 bases, with 19 bases left between them. CDR3 residues: CASSFGLGRGTSTDTQYF. CDR3 in DNA: TGTGCCAGCAGCTTCGGACTGGGACGCGGGACCAGCACAGATACGCAGTATTTT.

This clonotype was picked up a small number of times. The chain links TRBV6-5 to TRBJ2-1, with 7 nucleotides matching TRBD2. The CDR3 is made up of 10 amino acids. Trimming removed 8 bases from V and 15 bases from J; junction bases left unmatched: 7. CDR1 and CDR2 (germline): MNHEY, SVGAGI. CDR3 DNA sequence: TGTGCCAGCGGACGGGAGGCAGTGTTCTTC. This codes for CASGREAVFF.

This clonotype was observed at least ten times. This chain links TRBV5-1 with TRBJ1-1; no definite D call. The CDR3 loop spans 18 amino acids. Germline CDR1 reads SGHRS; CDR2 reads YFSETQ. V lost 3 bases to trimming and J lost 6 bases, with 27 bases between them. The CDR3 loop is CASSSRPSGPGRFSEAFF. CDR3 coding DNA: TGCGCCAGCAGCTCGAGACCCTCCGGCCCCGGACGGTTCTCTGAAGCTTTCTTT.

This clonotype has a count of ten or more. This chain uses TRBV20-1 with TRBJ1-5; D call uncertain. V was trimmed by 6 bases and J by 0 bases, leaving 12 bases between them. The V gene's germline CDR1 is DFQATT and CDR2 SNEGSKA (reference sequence). The CDR3 length is 14 residues. CDR3 amino acids: CSARGGLSNQPQHF. In nucleotides, the CDR3 is TGCAGTGCCCGAGGAGGCCTTAGCAATCAGCCCCAGCATTTT.

This clonotype was seen ten or more times. The chain employs TRBV5-1 and TRBJ2-1; 7 bases line up with TRBD2. The length of the CDR3 is 13 residues. The ends lost 0 bases at V and 10 bases at J; junction bases unmatched: 4. Germline V gene sequence: CDR1 SGHRS, CDR2 YFSETQ. CDR3 protein: CASSLDGEGEQFF. The CDR3 DNA is TGCGCCAGCAGCTTGGACGGGGAGGGAGAGCAGTTCTTC.

This clonotype has ten or more counts. The chain has TRBV28 and TRBJ1-5; 8 positions match TRBD1. V shed 7 bases and J 5 bases; nucleotides not matched to a gene: 13. Looked up from germline, CDR1 is MDHEN and CDR2 is SYDVKM. The CDR3 is 16 amino acids. In nucleotides, the CDR3 is TGTGCCAGCACCTTACCCGACAGGGGTCAGGATCAGCCCCAGCATTTT. It translates to CASTLPDRGQDQPQHF.

This clonotype was recorded at least ten times. The chain couples TRBV5-1 to TRBJ1-1; 7 bases align to TRBD1. CDR3 length equals 13 residues. V lost 4 bases, J lost 11 bases, and 11 bases stayed unmatched. Germline V gene data show CDR1 as SGHRS and CDR2 as YFSETQ. CDR3 in amino acids: CASSPGQRFGAFF. The CDR3 DNA reads as TGCGCCAGCAGCCCGGGACAGCGGTTCGGGGCTTTCTTT.

This clonotype was detected ten times or more. The chain couples TRBV12-3 or TRBV12-4 to TRBJ2-3; 7 positions match TRBD1. With 4 bases clipped from V and 1 base from J, the junction kept 8 bases outside the gene matches. This CDR3 region has 16 residues. The CDR3 sequence: CASSSPRQGGTDTQYF. The CDR3 bases are TGTGCCAGCAGTTCCCCGCGACAGGGCGGCACAGATACGCAGTATTTT.

The CDR3 bases are TGTGCCAGCAGTGGTAGGCCAGGGACTAATGAAAAACTGTTTTTT. Translated: CASSGRPGTNEKLFF. The chain combines TRBV25-1 with TRBJ1-4; D might be TRBD1 (5 bases). Trimming removed 4 bases at V and 2 bases at J, with 11 bases between. Germline assignment: CDR1 MGHDK and CDR2 SYGVNS. The CDR3 covers 15 residues.

This clonotype was picked up many times. The V call is TRBV3-1, the J call TRBJ2-5; D gene uncertain. V lost 6 bases, J lost 9 bases, and 14 bases lay in between. The CDR3 is 12 amino acids. CDR1 LGHDT and CDR2 YNNKEL come from the germline V gene (reference sequence). CDR3 DNA: TGTGCCAGCAGTCCCAGTCAGCAGGCCCAGTACTTC. The encoded protein is CASSPSQQAQYF.

This clonotype occurred many times. The rearrangement links TRBV4-1 to TRBJ2-1, with D possibly being TRBD1 (6 bases). The germline V gene encodes CDR1 MGHRA and CDR2 YSYEKL. CDR3 length: 16 amino acids. Trimming left V 3 bases short and J 7 bases short, with 19 bases between. The CDR3 loop is CASSQTLSPTGNEQFF. The CDR3 bases are TGCGCCAGCAGCCAGACCTTGTCGCCGACAGGTAATGAGCAGTTCTTC.

There are many counts of this clonotype. J is TRBJ2-2 and V is TRBV5-1; 9 nucleotides line up with TRBD1. Germline CDR1 SGHRS, CDR2 YFSETQ. Trimming removed 3 bases from V and 1 base from J; junction bases left unmatched: 1. The CDR3 has 15 amino acids. The CDR3 DNA reads TGCGCCAGCAGCTCGACAGGGGGGAACACCGGGGAGCTGTTTTTT. Its translation is CASSSTGGNTGELFF. Variable domain in full (rest from reference TRBV5-1 and TRBJ2-2): KAGVTQTPRYLIKTRGQQVTLSCSPISGHRSVSWYQQTPGQGLQFLFEYFSETQRNKGNFPGRFSGRQFSNSRSEMNVSTLELGDSALYLCASSSTGGNTGELFFGEGSRLTVL.

This clonotype was found many times. This chain uses TRBV5-1 with TRBJ1-2; 7 bases are shared with TRBD1. J gave up 3 bases and V 4 bases, and 6 bases lay outside the gene matches. This CDR3 is 14 amino acids long. CDR1 and CDR2 from the germline V gene are SGHRS and YFSETQ. CDR3 amino acids: CASSSLGGDYGYTF. In nucleotides, the CDR3 is TGCGCCAGCAGCAGTTTAGGGGGCGACTATGGCTACACCTTC.

Regarding this clonotype: A much larger clone lies one base from this, so it may be a read error. This sequence joins TRBV6-6 and TRBJ2-1; TRBD2 matches 10 bases. This CDR3 is built from 14 residues. CDR1 and CDR2 from the germline V gene are MNHNY and SVGAGI (reference sequence). The CDR3 loop reads CVSSGLAANNEQFF. The CDR3 DNA reads as TGTGTCAGCAGCGGACTAGCGGCTAACAATGAGCAGTTCTTC.

This clonotype is judged medium-sized (0.01 to 0.1%). J is TRBJ2-3 and V is TRBV9; D not certain. The CDR3 is made up of 14 amino acids. The V end lost 1 base, the J end lost 2 bases, and 8 bases lay between the germline ends. Germline V CDR1 and CDR2: SGDLS, YYNGEE. This CDR3 reads CASSVNSLTDTQYF. As DNA, the CDR3 is TGTGCCAGCAGCGTAAACAGTCTCACAGATACGCAGTATTTT.

The V gene is TRBV12-3 or TRBV12-4, the J gene TRBJ2-7, with 14 bases aligning to TRBD2. With V trimmed by 6 bases and J by 7 bases, 11 bases remained unmatched. This CDR3 contains 16 residues. This chain's CDR3 is CASSSRRLAGGIEQYF. CDR3 nucleotide sequence: TGTGCCAGCAGCTCCCGTCGACTAGCGGGAGGGATAGAGCAGTACTTC.

At least ten counts were recorded for this clonotype. This chain links TRBV4-1 with TRBJ1-3, with D possibly being TRBD1 (5 bases). The CDR3 spans 15 residues. Deletions cut 2 bases from V and 4 bases from J, with 12 bases between. In germline, CDR1 is MGHRA, CDR2 YSYEKL. CDR3 region: CASSQSRARGNTIYF. Here the CDR3 DNA reads TGCGCCAGCAGCCAATCCAGGGCGCGAGGAAACACCATATATTTT.

By share, this clonotype counts as medium-sized. The chain is built from TRBV20-1 and TRBJ2-2; D uncertain. There are 14 residues in the CDR3. CDR1 and CDR2 from the germline V gene are DFQATT and SNEGSKA (reference sequence). V lost 3 bases and J lost 2, with 10 bases in between. As DNA, the CDR3 is TGCAGTGCTAGGTCGGGTCCTAACACCGGGGAGCTGTTTTTT. Translation: CSARSGPNTGELFF.

This clonotype showed up many times. This chain joins TRBV6-6 and TRBJ1-6; D ambiguous. The CDR3 spans 13 residues. V lost 2 bases to trimming and J lost 9 bases, with 8 bases between them. Germline V lookup: CDR1 MNHNY, CDR2 SVGAGI (reference sequence). The chain's CDR3 is CASSYLEGSPLHF. In DNA form, the CDR3 reads TGTGCCAGCAGTTACCTCGAGGGTTCACCCCTCCACTTT.

This clonotype was recorded at least ten times. The chain employs TRBV5-1 and TRBJ2-5, with D hard to call. CDR3 length: 11 amino acids. V lost 4 bases, J lost 2 bases, and 3 bases lay in between. Germline V gene data show CDR1 as SGHRS and CDR2 as YFSETQ. CDR3 sequence (DNA): TGCGCCAGCAGCGTTCAAGAGACCCAGTACTTC. Amino acids: CASSVQETQYF.

This clonotype was recorded many times. The J gene is TRBJ1-5, the V gene TRBV29-1; D not resolved. Between the trimmed V and J ends, which lost 6 bases and 6 bases, there was a span of 21 bases. The CDR3 length is 15 residues. CDR1 and CDR2 from the germline V gene are SQVTM and ANQGSEA. The CDR3 here is CSVPPGTHPFQPQHF. The DNA of the CDR3 is TGCAGCGTCCCACCGGGCACGCACCCGTTTCAGCCCCAGCATTTT.

This clonotype was observed many times. This sequence joins TRBV10-3 and TRBJ2-2; possible D gene TRBD2, 5 bases. Germline loops: CDR1 ENHRY, CDR2 SYGVKD. The CDR3 consists of 14 residues. V lost 7 bases to trimming and J lost 3 bases, with 12 bases between them. CDR3 nucleotide sequence: TGTGCCATCAAAGCTAGCCGGGACACCGGGGAGCTGTTTTTT. Translation: CAIKASRDTGELFF.

This clonotype was observed at least ten times. CDR3: CASSTTGTAHFRGYTF. The CDR3 nucleotides read TGTGCCAGCAGCACGACCGGGACGGCCCATTTTCGCGGCTACACCTTC. The V call is TRBV7-9, the J call TRBJ1-2; D is possibly TRBD1 (5 bases). There are 16 residues in the CDR3. Germline loops: CDR1 SEHNR, CDR2 FQNEAQ (reference sequence). V was trimmed by 5 bases and J by 8 bases, leaving 24 bases between them.